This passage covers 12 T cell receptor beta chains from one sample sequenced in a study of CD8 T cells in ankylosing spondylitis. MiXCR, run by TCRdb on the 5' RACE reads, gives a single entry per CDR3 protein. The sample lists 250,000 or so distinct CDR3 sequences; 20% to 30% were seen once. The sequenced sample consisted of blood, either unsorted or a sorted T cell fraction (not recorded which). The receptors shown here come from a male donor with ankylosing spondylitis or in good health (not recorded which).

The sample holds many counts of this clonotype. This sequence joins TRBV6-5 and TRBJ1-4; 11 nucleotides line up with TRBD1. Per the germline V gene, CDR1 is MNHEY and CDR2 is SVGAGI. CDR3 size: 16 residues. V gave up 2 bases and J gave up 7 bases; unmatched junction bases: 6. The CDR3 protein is CASSYTPGTGGEKLFF. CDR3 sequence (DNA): TGTGCCAGCAGTTACACGCCCGGGACAGGGGGTGAAAAACTGTTTTTT.

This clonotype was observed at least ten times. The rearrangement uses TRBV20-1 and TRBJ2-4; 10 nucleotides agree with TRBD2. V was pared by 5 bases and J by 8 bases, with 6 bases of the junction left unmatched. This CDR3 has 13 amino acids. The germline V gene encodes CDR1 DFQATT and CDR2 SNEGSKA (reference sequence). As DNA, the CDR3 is TGCAGTGCTGAAAGCGGGGGGGGGGACATTCAGTACTTC. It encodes CSAESGGGDIQYF.

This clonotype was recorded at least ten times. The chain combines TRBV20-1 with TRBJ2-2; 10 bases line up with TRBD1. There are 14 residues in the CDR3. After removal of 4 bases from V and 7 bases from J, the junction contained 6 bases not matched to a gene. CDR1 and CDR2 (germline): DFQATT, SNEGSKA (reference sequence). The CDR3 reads CSATRQGAVGELFF. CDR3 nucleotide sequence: TGCAGTGCTACCAGACAGGGGGCGGTCGGGGAGCTGTTTTTT.

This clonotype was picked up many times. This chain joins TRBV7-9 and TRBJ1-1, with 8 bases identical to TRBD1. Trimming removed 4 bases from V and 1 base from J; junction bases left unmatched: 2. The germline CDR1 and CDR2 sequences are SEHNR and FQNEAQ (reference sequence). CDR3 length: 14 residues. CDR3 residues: CASSSGQGNTEAFF. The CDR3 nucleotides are TGTGCCAGCAGCTCTGGACAGGGGAACACTGAAGCTTTCTTT.

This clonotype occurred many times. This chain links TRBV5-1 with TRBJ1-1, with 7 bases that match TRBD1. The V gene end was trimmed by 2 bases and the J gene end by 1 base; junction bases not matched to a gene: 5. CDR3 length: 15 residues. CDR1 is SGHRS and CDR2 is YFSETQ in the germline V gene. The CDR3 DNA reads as TGCGCCAGCAGCTTACAGGGGCCGTCGAACACTGAAGCTTTCTTT. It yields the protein CASSLQGPSNTEAFF.

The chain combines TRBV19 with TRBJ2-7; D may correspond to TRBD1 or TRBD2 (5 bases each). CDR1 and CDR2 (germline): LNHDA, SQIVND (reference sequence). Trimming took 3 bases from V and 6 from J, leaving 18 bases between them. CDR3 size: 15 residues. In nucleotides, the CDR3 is TGTGCCAGTAGTATTCGGGCGATCCGGGGCGGCGAGCAGTACTTC. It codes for CASSIRAIRGGEQYF.

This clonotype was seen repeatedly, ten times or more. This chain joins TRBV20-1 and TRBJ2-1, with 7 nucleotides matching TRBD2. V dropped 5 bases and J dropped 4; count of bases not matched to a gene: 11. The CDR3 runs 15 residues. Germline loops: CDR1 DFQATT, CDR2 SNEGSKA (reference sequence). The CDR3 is CSARVVGLTYNEQFF. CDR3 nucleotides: TGCAGTGCTCGAGTGGTGGGACTAACTTACAATGAGCAGTTCTTC.

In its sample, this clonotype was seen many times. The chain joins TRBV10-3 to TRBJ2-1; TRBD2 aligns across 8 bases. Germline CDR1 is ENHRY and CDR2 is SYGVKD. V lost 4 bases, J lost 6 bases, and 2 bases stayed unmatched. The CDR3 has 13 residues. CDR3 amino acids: CAISGGGLNEQFF. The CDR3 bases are TGTGCCATCAGTGGCGGGGGGCTCAATGAGCAGTTCTTC.

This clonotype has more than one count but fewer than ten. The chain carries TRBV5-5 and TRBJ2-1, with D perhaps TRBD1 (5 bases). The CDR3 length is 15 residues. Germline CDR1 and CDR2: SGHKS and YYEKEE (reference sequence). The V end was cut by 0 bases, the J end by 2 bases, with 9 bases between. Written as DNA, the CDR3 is TGTGCCAGCAGCTTGGCAGGGCAGACCTACAATGAGCAGTTCTTC. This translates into CASSLAGQTYNEQFF.

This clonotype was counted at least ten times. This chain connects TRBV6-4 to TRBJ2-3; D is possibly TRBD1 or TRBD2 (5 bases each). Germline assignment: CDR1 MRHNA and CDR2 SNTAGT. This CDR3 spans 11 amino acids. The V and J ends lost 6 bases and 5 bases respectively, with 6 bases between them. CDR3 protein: CASRRGDTQYF. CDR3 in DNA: TGTGCCAGCAGGAGGGGAGATACGCAGTATTTT.

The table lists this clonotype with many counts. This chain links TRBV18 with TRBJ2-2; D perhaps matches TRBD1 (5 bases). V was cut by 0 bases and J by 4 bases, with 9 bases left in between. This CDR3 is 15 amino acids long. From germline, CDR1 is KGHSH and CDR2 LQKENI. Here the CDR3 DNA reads TGTGCCAGCTCACCACCATCCCAGGGCACCGGGGAGCTGTTTTTT. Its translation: CASSPPSQGTGELFF.

The CDR3 sequence is CASTSTGIYNSPLHF. The CDR3 DNA sequence: TGTGCCAGCACCTCAACAGGGATCTATAATTCACCCCTCCACTTT. The V gene is TRBV28, the J gene TRBJ1-6; tentatively, D is TRBD1 (6 bases). Deletions cut 7 bases from V and 3 bases from J, with 13 bases between. The CDR3 spans 15 residues. Germline V lookup: CDR1 MDHEN, CDR2 SYDVKM.